This T cell receptor (beta chain) is drawn from a study of cytomegalovirus exposure and HLA in healthy donors. Study details: Earlier findings included some 120 million unique TCR beta sequences obtained from about 179 million T cells. General study results and limits: Some public TCRs appeared in many individuals, while most sequences were rare. Analysis performed later found roughly 18,000 TCR beta sequences associated with HLA alleles at 0.05 false discovery rate. Reportedly, TCR beta sequences accurately predicted HLA-A and HLA-B alleles in most subjects.

A remark on this clone: The antigen is unknown.

The study ran its PCR with 60 Vbeta and 13 Jbeta primers. Sequencing was performed with immunoSEQ multiplex PCR; in TCRdb, only in-frame clones are kept and a portion is missing. This sample has 95,000 to 150,000 clones, with about 80% found just once. This CDR3 has 17 residues. After removal of 4 bases from V and 4 bases from J, the junction contained 9 bases not matched to a gene. Germline V lookup: CDR1 SGHRS, CDR2 YFSETQ. This clonotype originated in a female donor in good health and CMV-seropositive. The sequenced sample was PBMCs. This chain connects TRBV5-1 to TRBJ2-5; 14 bases map to TRBD2. This CDR3 reads CASSLTPGLAGVETQYF. CDR3 DNA: TGCGCCAGCAGCCTTACCCCGGGACTAGCGGGGGTAGAGACCCAGTACTTC.